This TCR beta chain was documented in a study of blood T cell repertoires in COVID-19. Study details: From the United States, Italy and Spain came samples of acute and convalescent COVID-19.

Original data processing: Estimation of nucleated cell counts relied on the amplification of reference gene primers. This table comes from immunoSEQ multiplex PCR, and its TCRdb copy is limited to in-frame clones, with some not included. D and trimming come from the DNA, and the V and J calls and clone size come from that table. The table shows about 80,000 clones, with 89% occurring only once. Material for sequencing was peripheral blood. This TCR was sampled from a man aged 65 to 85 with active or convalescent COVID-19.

This CDR3 reads CASSDARGSPLHF. For the CDR3, the DNA is TGTGCCAGCAGCGACGCCCGGGGTTCACCCCTCCACTTT. The chain has TRBV7-8 and TRBJ1-6; D gene unclear. Germline-derived CDR1 and CDR2 are SGHVS and FQNEAQ. CDR3 length: 13 residues. Trimming took 5 bases from V and 9 from J, leaving 11 bases between them.